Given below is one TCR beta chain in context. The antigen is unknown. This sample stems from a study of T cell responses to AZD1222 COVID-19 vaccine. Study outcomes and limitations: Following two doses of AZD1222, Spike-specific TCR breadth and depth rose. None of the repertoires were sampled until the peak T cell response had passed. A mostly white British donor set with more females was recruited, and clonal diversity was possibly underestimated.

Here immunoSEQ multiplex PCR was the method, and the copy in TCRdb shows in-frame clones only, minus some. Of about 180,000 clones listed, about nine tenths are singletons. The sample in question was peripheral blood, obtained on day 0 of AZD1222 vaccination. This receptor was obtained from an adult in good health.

DNA for the CDR3: TGTGCCAGCAGTTACGACCAGACAGGGACTGGAAACACCATATATTTT. Translating gives CASSYDQTGTGNTIYF. V is TRBV6-5 and J is TRBJ1-3; 7 bases line up with TRBD1. Unmatched junction bases numbered 6, after V lost 2 bases and J lost 2 bases. In germline, CDR1 is MNHEY, CDR2 SVGAGI. The CDR3 contains 16 residues.